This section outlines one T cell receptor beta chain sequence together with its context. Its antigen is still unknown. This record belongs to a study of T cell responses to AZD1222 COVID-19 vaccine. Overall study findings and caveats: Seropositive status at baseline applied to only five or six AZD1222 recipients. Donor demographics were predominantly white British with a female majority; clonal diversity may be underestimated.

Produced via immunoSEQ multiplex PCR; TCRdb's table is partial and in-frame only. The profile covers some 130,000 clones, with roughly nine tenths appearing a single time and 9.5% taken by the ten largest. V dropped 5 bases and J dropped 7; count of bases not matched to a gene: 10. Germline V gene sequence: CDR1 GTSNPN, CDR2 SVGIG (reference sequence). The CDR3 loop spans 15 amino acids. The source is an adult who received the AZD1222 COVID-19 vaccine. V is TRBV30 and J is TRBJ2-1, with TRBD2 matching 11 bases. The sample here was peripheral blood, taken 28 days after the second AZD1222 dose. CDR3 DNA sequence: TGTGCCTGGGGGGGGATAGCGGGAGGGTATAATGAGCAGTTCTTC. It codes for CAWGGIAGGYNEQFF.